The 7 T cell receptor beta chains reported below all come from one sample, sequenced in a study of CD8+ T cells in alopecia areata (dated by TCRdb to the late 2010s). Library prep was done by the immunoSEQ multiplex PCR assay. RNA was extracted from all samples and reverse transcribed into cDNA, which served as template for TCR sequencing. TCRdb mirrors the immuneACCESS table, restricted to in-frame sequences. Some clones are absent from its copies; in checked studies, under half trace to an unresolved V gene, and the reason for the others is unknown. In this sample the table shows over 150,000 clones, roughly 50% of which occur a single time. The leading ten clones occupy approximately 10% of the sample. This sample's time point label indicates: less than 25 weeks on oral tofacitinib. The sample's treatment or condition, from its label and the paper: oral pan-JAK inhibitor, 5-10 mg twice daily.

The material was CD8+ T cells sorted from blood, obtained at week 24, from a patient treated with tofacitinib. The receptors derive from a human donor with alopecia areata.

The rearrangement joins TRBV29-1 to TRBJ2-1, with 7 positions matching TRBD2. Unmatched junction bases numbered 7, after V lost 7 bases and J lost 4 bases. CDR3 length: 13 residues. The germline V gene encodes CDR1 SQVTM and CDR2 ANQGSEA. This CDR3 is CSGRGGGYNEQFF. The CDR3 DNA reads TGCAGCGGACGCGGGGGTGGTTACAATGAGCAGTTCTTC.

This clone has only a few counts. The chain is built from TRBV29-1 and TRBJ2-3, with 12 bases identical to TRBD2. Looked up from germline, CDR1 is SQVTM and CDR2 is ANQGSEA. The ends lost 5 bases at V and 2 bases at J; junction bases unmatched: 8. There are 16 residues in the CDR3. CDR3 sequence reads: CSVWLLAGGNTDTQYF. For the CDR3, the DNA is TGCAGCGTTTGGTTACTAGCGGGGGGAAACACAGATACGCAGTATTTT.

The V call is TRBV14, the J call TRBJ2-7; no firm D call. Germline CDR1 SGHDN, CDR2 FVKESK. This CDR3 has 13 amino acids. The V end lost 0 bases, the J end lost 5 bases, and 8 bases lay between the germline ends. CDR3 sequence reads: CASSQEVDNEQYF. The CDR3 DNA follows: TGTGCCAGCAGCCAAGAGGTTGATAACGAGCAGTACTTC.

J is TRBJ1-2 and V is TRBV25-1; 10 bases align to TRBD1. The junction had 2 bases not matched to a gene; V was cut back by 4 bases and J by 6 bases. The CDR3 is made up of 13 amino acids. Looked up from germline, CDR1 is MGHDK and CDR2 is SYGVNS. The CDR3 region has the DNA TGTGCCAGCAGTGTTGGGACAGGGGATGGCTACACCTTC. This sequence encodes CASSVGTGDGYTF.

The V call is TRBV10-3, the J call TRBJ2-7; 7 nucleotides agree with TRBD1. This CDR3 comprises 14 residues. Germline V gives CDR1 ENHRY, CDR2 SYGVKD. Trimming took 2 bases from V and 4 from J; bases not matched to a gene: 5. The DNA of the CDR3 is TGTGCCATCAGTGAGACCGGGACAGATTACGAGCAGTACTTC. Its protein is CAISETGTDYEQYF.

The table lists this clone with a few counts. The J gene is TRBJ1-2, the V gene TRBV7-9; TRBD1 aligns across 9 bases. The CDR3 is made up of 15 amino acids. From germline, CDR1 is SEHNR and CDR2 FQNEAQ (reference sequence). V dropped 5 bases and J dropped 4; count of bases not matched to a gene: 8. CDR3 in amino acids: CASSPRDRVFYGYTF. The CDR3 nucleotides read TGTGCCAGCAGCCCCCGGGACAGGGTGTTCTATGGCTACACCTTC.

The chain uses TRBV15 and TRBJ1-5; tentative D call: TRBD1 (5 bases). Germline V gene data show CDR1 as LNHNV and CDR2 as YYDKDF (reference sequence). The V gene lost 5 bases and the J gene lost 7 bases, with 15 bases spanning the gap. The CDR3 is 14 amino acids. CDR3 region: CATSPRGRRQPQHF. The DNA of the CDR3 is TGTGCCACCAGCCCCCGGGGCCGAAGACAGCCCCAGCATTTT.